The 19 T cell receptor beta chains presented below share a single source sample, sequenced in a study of blood T cell repertoires in COVID-19. Clones were read by immunoSEQ multiplex PCR, and TCRdb kept only the in-frame ones, dropping some. The sample comprises hundreds of thousands of clones, 70% to 90% of which are singletons, and around 6.9% rests with the top ten. Sequenced material: peripheral blood. The receptors were sampled from a human donor in a cohort sampled during active COVID-19.

The chain couples TRBV6-1 to TRBJ1-2; 7 bases line up with TRBD1. The ends lost 4 bases at V and 1 base at J; junction bases unmatched: 12. CDR1 is MNHNS, CDR2 SASEGT, per germline. This CDR3 has 17 residues. The CDR3 coding sequence is TGTGCCAGCAGTGCACGGGACAGCCTCGGAGATAACTATGGCTACACCTTC. This encodes CASSARDSLGDNYGYTF.

The genes are TRBV27 and TRBJ1-6, with D unresolved. In germline, CDR1 is MNHEY, CDR2 SMNVEV (reference sequence). V lost 5 bases and J 7 bases, leaving 12 bases between the germline ends. CDR3 length: 14 residues. DNA of the CDR3: TGTGCCAGCAGTGTACAAAACCCGAATTCACCCCTCCACTTT. It specifies CASSVQNPNSPLHF.

The chain uses TRBV20-1 and TRBJ1-5, with TRBD1 matching 7 bases. Trimming took 3 bases from V and 0 from J; bases not matched to a gene: 5. Germline lookup yields CDR1 DFQATT and CDR2 SNEGSKA (reference sequence). There are 15 residues in the CDR3. CDR3 region: CSASIGTASNQPQHF. CDR3 DNA sequence: TGCAGTGCTAGTATCGGGACAGCTAGCAATCAGCCCCAGCATTTT.

The rearrangement joins TRBV27 to TRBJ2-2, with a tentative D call TRBD2 (5 bases). Germline V lookup: CDR1 MNHEY, CDR2 SMNVEV (reference sequence). CDR3 length equals 15 residues. V lost 3 bases and J lost 6, with 14 bases in between. The CDR3 DNA is TGTGCCAGCAGTTTTCCCGGAGGCAGGCCCGGGGAGCTGTTTTTT. This translates into CASSFPGGRPGELFF.

The genes are TRBV9 and TRBJ1-2; D possibly corresponds to TRBD1 (6 bases). Germline-derived CDR1 and CDR2 are SGDLS and YYNGEE. The V end lost 3 bases, the J end lost 4 bases, and 13 bases lay between the germline ends. The CDR3 is 14 amino acids. The CDR3 DNA sequence: TGTGCCAGCAGCGCTATAGACAGGTTCTATGGCTACACCTTC. This sequence encodes CASSAIDRFYGYTF.

The chain employs TRBV28 and TRBJ2-5; TRBD2 matches at 9 bases. The CDR3 is 15 amino acids. The V and J ends lost 2 bases and 3 bases, in that order; junction bases with no gene match: 4. The germline V gene encodes CDR1 MDHEN and CDR2 SYDVKM. The CDR3 protein is CASSLGSGGKETQYF. Here the CDR3 DNA reads TGTGCCAGCAGTTTAGGTAGCGGGGGAAAAGAGACCCAGTACTTC.

The chain has TRBV5-8 and TRBJ1-5; D unresolved. V gave up 2 bases and J gave up 3 bases, with 12 bases separating them. The CDR3 covers 15 residues. Germline values: CDR1 SGHTS, CDR2 YDEGEE. CDR3 protein: CASSFFGANNQPQHF. The DNA of the CDR3 is TGTGCCAGCAGCTTTTTCGGAGCTAACAATCAGCCCCAGCATTTT.

The chain has TRBV10-1 and TRBJ2-3; the D gene is possibly TRBD2 (6 bases). The length of the CDR3 is 14 residues. CDR1 and CDR2 (germline): WNHNN, SYGVQD (reference sequence). Trimming removed 3 bases at V and 4 bases at J, with 11 bases between. The CDR3 reads CASSDQGGADTQYF. Here the CDR3 DNA reads TGCGCCAGCAGTGACCAGGGAGGCGCAGATACGCAGTATTTT.

In its sample, this clone was seen once. This chain connects TRBV6-1 to TRBJ1-6, with D maybe TRBD1 (6 bases). Germline CDR1 is MNHNS and CDR2 is SASEGT. CDR3 length equals 15 residues. Trimming shortened V by 0 bases and J by 8 bases, and 11 bases separated the two germline ends. CDR3 protein: CASSEASQGDSPLHF. Written as DNA, the CDR3 is TGTGCCAGCAGTGAAGCATCACAGGGAGATTCACCCCTCCACTTT.

V usage is TRBV7-9 and J usage is TRBJ2-1; tentative D call: TRBD1 (6 bases). This CDR3 contains 17 residues. V was shortened by 5 bases and J by 0 bases, with 17 bases between the two germline ends. Germline V CDR1 and CDR2: SEHNR, FQNEAQ (reference sequence). The CDR3 region is CASSPGQGKSSYNEQFF. The CDR3 DNA follows: TGTGCCAGCAGCCCGGGACAAGGGAAGAGCTCCTACAATGAGCAGTTCTTC.

This chain links TRBV6-5 with TRBJ2-7, with D maybe TRBD1 (6 bases). V was shortened by 3 bases and J by 2 bases, with 14 bases between the two germline ends. The CDR3 is 15 amino acids. From germline, CDR1 is MNHEY and CDR2 SVGAGI. For the CDR3, the DNA is TGTGCCAGCAGTTATGTCCAGGGGCCGGCCTACGAGCAGTACTTC. This gives the protein CASSYVQGPAYEQYF.

As to this clone: One end of the junction fails to match germline, which may point to a read error. J is TRBJ2-7 and V is TRBV6-5; the D gene is possibly TRBD2 (5 bases). The CDR3 consists of 14 residues. Germline lookup yields CDR1 MNHEY and CDR2 SVGAGI. CDR3 bases: TGTGCCAGCAGTAACTCCGGGATCTCCTACGAGCAGTACTTC. As protein: CASSNSGISYEQYF.

The chain combines TRBV12-5 with TRBJ1-5, with D uncertain. Germline V gene sequence: CDR1 LGHNT, CDR2 FRNRAP. Trimming stripped 3 bases from V and 10 bases from J, with 13 bases between. This CDR3 region has 13 residues. The CDR3 here is CASGLEGSLPQHF. CDR3 sequence (DNA): TGTGCTAGTGGTTTAGAAGGGAGTCTACCCCAGCATTTT.

The rearrangement links TRBV2 to TRBJ2-4; D perhaps matches TRBD1 (5 bases). Germline lookup yields CDR1 SNHLY and CDR2 FYNNEI. Trimming removed 1 base from V and 8 bases from J, with 12 bases in between. The CDR3 totals 14 residues. Here the CDR3 DNA reads TGTGCCAGCAGTGAAGGACCAGGGTTATACATTCAGTACTTC. Translated: CASSEGPGLYIQYF.

V and J are TRBV28 and TRBJ1-5; 7 nucleotides agree with TRBD1. Looked up from germline, CDR1 is MDHEN and CDR2 is SYDVKM. V shed 7 bases, J shed 2 bases, and the junction held 5 bases outside the gene matches. This CDR3 comprises 14 residues. CDR3 in amino acids: CASTTGLGNQPQHF. The CDR3 DNA follows: TGTGCCAGCACGACAGGGTTGGGCAATCAGCCCCAGCATTTT.

V is TRBV5-5 and J is TRBJ2-7; D may be TRBD1 (5 bases). The CDR3 extends over 14 amino acids. From germline, CDR1 is SGHKS and CDR2 YYEKEE (reference sequence). The V end was cut by 3 bases, the J end by 5 bases, with 15 bases between. The CDR3 loop is CASSSTQGYHEQYF. CDR3 in DNA: TGTGCCAGCAGCTCGACCCAGGGTTACCACGAGCAGTACTTC.

The chain combines TRBV7-9 with TRBJ1-1; 8 bases align to TRBD1. The CDR3 is 15 residues long. After removal of 1 base from V and 0 bases from J, the junction contained 1 base not matched to a gene. CDR1 and CDR2 from the germline V gene are SEHNR and FQNEAQ (reference sequence). CDR3 region: CASSLGDRMNTEAFF. Written as DNA, the CDR3 is TGTGCCAGCAGCTTAGGGGACAGGATGAACACTGAAGCTTTCTTT.

The V gene is TRBV19, the J gene TRBJ1-5; D is ambiguous. Germline CDR1 and CDR2: LNHDA and SQIVND (reference sequence). V shed 11 bases and J shed 1 base, with 15 bases lying between them. CDR3 size: 14 residues. The CDR3 region is CARPGGRSNQPQHF. The CDR3 region has the DNA TGTGCCCGCCCGGGAGGGAGAAGCAATCAGCCCCAGCATTTT.

The chain has TRBV28 and TRBJ1-4; D is uncertain. The V gene lost 2 bases and the J gene lost 7 bases, with 5 bases spanning the gap. CDR1 MDHEN and CDR2 SYDVKM come from the germline V gene. This CDR3 has 12 residues. DNA of the CDR3: TGTGCCAGCAGTTTAATTAGTGAAAAACTGTTTTTT. Amino acid sequence: CASSLISEKLFF.